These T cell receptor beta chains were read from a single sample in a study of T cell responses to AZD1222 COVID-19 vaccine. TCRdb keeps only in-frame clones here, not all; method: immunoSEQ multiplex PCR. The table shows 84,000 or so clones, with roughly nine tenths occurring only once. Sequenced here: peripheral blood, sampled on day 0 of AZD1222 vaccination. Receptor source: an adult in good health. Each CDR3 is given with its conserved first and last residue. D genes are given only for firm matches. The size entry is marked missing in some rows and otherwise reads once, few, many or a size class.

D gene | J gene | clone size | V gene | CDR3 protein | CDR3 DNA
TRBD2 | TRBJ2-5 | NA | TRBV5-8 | CASSMGPTSGQETQYF | TGTGCCAGCAGCATGGGGCCGACTAGCGGACAAGAGACCCAGTACTTC
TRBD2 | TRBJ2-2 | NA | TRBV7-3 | CASSLQAGGEAGELFF | TGTGCCAGCAGCTTACAAGCGGGAGGGGAGGCCGGGGAGCTGTTTTTT
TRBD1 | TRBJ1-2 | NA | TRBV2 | CASSEGQDRGYTF | TGTGCCAGCAGTGAGGGACAGGACCGAGGCTACACCTTC
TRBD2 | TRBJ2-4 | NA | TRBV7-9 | CASSLAASGINIQYF | TGTGCCAGCAGCTTAGCGGCCAGCGGGATCAACATTCAGTACTTC
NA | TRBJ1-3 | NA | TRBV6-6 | CASVGNTIYF | TGTGCCAGCGTTGGAAACACCATATATTTT
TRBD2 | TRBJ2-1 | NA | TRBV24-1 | CATSDTGTSGYNEQFF | TGTGCCACCAGTGACACCGGGACTAGCGGCTACAATGAGCAGTTCTTC
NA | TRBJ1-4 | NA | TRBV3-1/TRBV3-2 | CASSQDRSGEKLFF | TGTGCCAGCAGCCAAGATCGCTCGGGGGAAAAACTGTTTTTT
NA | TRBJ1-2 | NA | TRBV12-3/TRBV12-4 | CASSPGDYGYTF | TGTGCCAGCAGTCCCGGTGATTATGGCTACACCTTC
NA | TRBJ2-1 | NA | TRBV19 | CASRTAASSYNEQFF | TGTGCCAGTAGAACGGCCGCGAGCTCCTACAATGAGCAGTTCTTC
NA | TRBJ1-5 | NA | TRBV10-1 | CASSDSNQPQHF | TGCGCCAGCAGTGACAGCAATCAGCCCCAGCATTTT
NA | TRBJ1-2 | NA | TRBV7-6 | CASSQGEMDGWYGYTF | TGTGCCAGCAGCCAAGGGGAGATGGATGGTTGGTATGGCTACACCTTC
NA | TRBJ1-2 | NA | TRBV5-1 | CASSLEGDYGYTF | TGCGCCAGCAGCTTGGAAGGCGACTATGGCTACACCTTC
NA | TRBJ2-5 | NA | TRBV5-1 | CASSIPTGAGETQYF | TGCGCCAGCAGCATCCCAACGGGCGCAGGGGAGACCCAGTACTTC
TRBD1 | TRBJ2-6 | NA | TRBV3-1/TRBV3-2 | CASSPPGQGVSGANVLTF | TGTGCCAGCAGCCCACCGGGACAGGGGGTCTCTGGGGCCAACGTCCTGACTTTC
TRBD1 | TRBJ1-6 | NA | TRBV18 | CASSQDRANSPLHF | TGTGCCAGCTCACAAGACAGGGCCAATTCACCCCTCCACTTT
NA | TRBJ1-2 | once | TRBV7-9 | CASSLESGFRYGYTF | TGTGCCAGCAGCTTAGAGTCAGGCTTTCGGTATGGCTACACCTTC
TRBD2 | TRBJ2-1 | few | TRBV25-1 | CAISGTSPYNEQFF | TGTGCCATCAGTGGGACTAGCCCCTACAATGAGCAGTTCTTC
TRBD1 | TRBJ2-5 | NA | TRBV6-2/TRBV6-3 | CASSYSMDRGETQYF | TGTGCCAGCAGTTACTCGATGGACAGGGGCGAGACCCAGTACTTC
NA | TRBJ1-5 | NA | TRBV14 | CASSQSNSNQPQHF | TGTGCCAGCAGCCAAAGCAATAGCAATCAGCCCCAGCATTTT
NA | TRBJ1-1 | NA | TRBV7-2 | CASSLYNEGAEAFF | TGTGCCAGCAGCCTTTACAATGAGGGAGCTGAAGCTTTCTTT
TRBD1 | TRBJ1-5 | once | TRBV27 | CASSPQGALGNQPQHF | TGTGCCAGCAGTCCACAGGGGGCCCTAGGGAATCAGCCCCAGCATTTT
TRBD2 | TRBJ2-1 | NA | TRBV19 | CASSMGASGNNEQFF | TGTGCCAGTAGTATGGGAGCTAGCGGGAACAATGAGCAGTTCTTC
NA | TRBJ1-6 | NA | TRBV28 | CASSLWGGVISPLHF | TGTGCCAGCAGTTTATGGGGAGGGGTGATTTCACCCCTCCACTTT
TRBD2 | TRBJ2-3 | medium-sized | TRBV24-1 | CATSDRGDSTDTQYF | TGTGCCACCAGTGATCGGGGGGATAGCACAGATACGCAGTATTTT
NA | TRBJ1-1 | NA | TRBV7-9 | CASSLAGTGLNTEAFF | TGTGCCAGCAGCTTAGCCGGAACCGGTTTGAACACTGAAGCTTTCTTT
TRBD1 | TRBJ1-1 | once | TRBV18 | CASSPPGTGGFSEAFF | TGTGCCAGCTCACCCCCGGGGACAGGGGGCTTCTCTGAAGCTTTCTTT
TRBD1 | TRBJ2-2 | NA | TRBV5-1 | CASSYRQGMNTGELFF | TGCGCCAGCTCCTACAGACAGGGCATGAACACCGGGGAGCTGTTTTTT
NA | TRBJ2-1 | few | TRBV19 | CASSSREGGNEQFF | TGTGCCAGTAGTTCCCGAGAGGGCGGCAATGAGCAGTTCTTC
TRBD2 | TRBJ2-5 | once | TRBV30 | CAWIKLAGGPCVETQYF | TGTGCCTGGATTAAGCTAGCGGGAGGGCCATGCGTAGAGACCCAGTACTTC